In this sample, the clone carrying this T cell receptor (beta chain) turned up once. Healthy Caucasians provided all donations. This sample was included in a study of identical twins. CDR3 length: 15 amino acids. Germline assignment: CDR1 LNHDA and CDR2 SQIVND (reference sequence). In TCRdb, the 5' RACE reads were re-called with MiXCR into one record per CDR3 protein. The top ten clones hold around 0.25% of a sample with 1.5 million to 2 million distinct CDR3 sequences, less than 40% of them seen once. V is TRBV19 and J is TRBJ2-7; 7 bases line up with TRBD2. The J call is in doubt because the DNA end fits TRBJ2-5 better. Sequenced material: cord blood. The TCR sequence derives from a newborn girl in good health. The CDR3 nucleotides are TGTGCCAGTAGTATTGGAGCGGGGCCAGGAGAGACCCAGTACTTC. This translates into CASSIGAGPGETQYF.